One and the same sample provided the 14 T cell receptor beta chains below, sequenced in a study of blood T cell repertoires in COVID-19. Assay: immunoSEQ multiplex PCR; the TCRdb copy retains only in-frame clones and omits some. Here the sample spans about 200,000 clones, roughly four fifths being singletons. Specimen: peripheral blood. Receptors originate from a man aged 45-65 years who had recovered from COVID-19.

The rearrangement joins TRBV5-4 to TRBJ2-1; the match to TRBD1 covers 11 bases. CDR3 length: 16 residues. V shed 3 bases and J 5 bases; nucleotides not matched to a gene: 7. The germline V gene encodes CDR1 SGHNT and CDR2 YYREEE (reference sequence). As DNA, the CDR3 is TGTGCCAGCAGCTGGGGGACAGGGGGGAAAGACAATGAGCAGTTCTTC. This gives the protein CASSWGTGGKDNEQFF.

The chain uses TRBV2 and TRBJ2-7, with 7 bases aligning to TRBD1. The CDR3 contains 16 residues. Germline CDR1 is SNHLY and CDR2 is FYNNEI. V lost 5 bases to trimming and J lost 2 bases; unmatched junction nucleotides: 12. The CDR3 sequence is CASSMGTEKMTYEQYF. As DNA, the CDR3 is TGTGCCAGCAGTATGGGGACAGAAAAGATGACCTACGAGCAGTACTTC.

This clone was recorded a few times. The chain uses TRBV7-9 and TRBJ2-7; 13 bases agree with TRBD2. This CDR3 is built from 16 residues. The germline CDR1 and CDR2 sequences are SEHNR and FQNEAQ (reference sequence). Losses at the gene ends were 1 base for V and 0 bases for J; bases not matched to a gene: 0. The CDR3 loop is CASSLGTSGSSYEQYF. Here the CDR3 DNA reads TGTGCCAGCAGCTTAGGGACTAGCGGGAGCTCCTACGAGCAGTACTTC.

The gene calls are TRBV15 and TRBJ2-7, with D possibly matching TRBD1 (7 bases). This CDR3 has 16 amino acids. Germline V gene lookup returns CDR1 LNHNV and CDR2 YYDKDF (reference sequence). Trimming stripped 0 bases from V and 7 bases from J, with 19 bases between. The CDR3 bases are TGTGCCACCAGCAGAGAATTAGGTTCCCAGGGGGGTGAGCAGTACTTC. Translated: CATSRELGSQGGEQYF.

The CDR3 loop is CASSWGPTGYGEQYF. Here the CDR3 DNA reads TGCGCCAGCAGCTGGGGGCCGACAGGCTACGGCGAGCAGTACTTC. The V and J genes are TRBV5-1 and TRBJ2-7; D may be TRBD1 (6 bases). V was pared by 3 bases and J by 6 bases, with 19 bases between. CDR1 SGHRS and CDR2 YFSETQ come from the germline V gene. The CDR3 spans 15 residues.

The chain employs TRBV6-5 and TRBJ2-3, with TRBD2 identical over 7 bases. This CDR3 is built from 14 residues. Germline CDR1 MNHEY, CDR2 SVGAGI. V lost 8 bases to trimming and J lost 0 bases; unmatched junction nucleotides: 5. The CDR3 DNA reads TGTGCCAGCCGAACAGCGGGGAGCACAGATACGCAGTATTTT. Amino acid sequence: CASRTAGSTDTQYF.

The chain carries TRBV9 and TRBJ2-1; no clear D gene. The CDR3 length is 14 residues. The ends were cut back, 3 bases at V and 0 bases at J, with 7 bases in the middle. The germline gives CDR1 SGDLS, CDR2 YYNGEE. CDR3 in DNA: TGTGCCAGCAGCGCGGAGCTCTCCTACAATGAGCAGTTCTTC. It translates to CASSAELSYNEQFF.

The chain links TRBV7-9 to TRBJ2-1; 11 bases align to TRBD2. V shed 5 bases and J 14 bases; nucleotides not matched to a gene: 11. Looked up from germline, CDR1 is SEHNR and CDR2 is FQNEAQ (reference sequence). The CDR3 extends over 14 amino acids. CDR3 in amino acids: CASSPWTSGPPEFF. The CDR3 region has the DNA TGTGCCAGCAGCCCATGGACTAGCGGGCCTCCTGAGTTCTTC. The entire variable domain, with the rest obtained from reference TRBV7-9 and TRBJ2-1, is as follows: DTGVSQNPRHKITKRGQNVTFRCDPISEHNRLYWYRQTLGQGPEFLTYFQNEAQLEKSRLLSDRFSAERPKGSFSTLEIQRTEQGDSAMYLCASSPWTSGPPEFFGPGTRLTVL.

The chain combines TRBV19 with TRBJ2-4; 8 bases are shared with TRBD2. This CDR3 has 12 residues. Germline CDR1 and CDR2: LNHDA and SQIVND (reference sequence). V was pared by 6 bases and J by 8 bases, with 3 bases of the junction left unmatched. CDR3 sequence reads: CASRSGGDIQYF. The CDR3, as DNA: TGTGCCAGTAGATCGGGAGGGGACATTCAGTACTTC.

V gene TRBV6-5 combines with J gene TRBJ2-5; the match to TRBD1 covers 8 bases. There are 14 residues in the CDR3. Trimming cost V 2 bases and J 5 bases; bases outside gene matches: 4. The V gene's germline CDR1 is MNHEY and CDR2 SVGAGI. The CDR3 sequence is CASSYRWTGETQYF. The CDR3, as DNA: TGTGCCAGCAGTTACCGTTGGACAGGGGAGACCCAGTACTTC.

The V gene is TRBV5-4, the J gene TRBJ2-7; 9 bases are shared with TRBD1. V trimming: 4 bases; J trimming: 7 bases; junction bases outside the gene matches: 6. Germline V lookup: CDR1 SGHNT, CDR2 YYREEE (reference sequence). This CDR3 is 13 amino acids long. The DNA for the CDR3 is TGTGCCAGCAGCCCGGGACAGGGTCGAGAGCAGTACTTC. Protein sequence: CASSPGQGREQYF.

This rearrangement joins TRBV28 to TRBJ1-5; D is perhaps TRBD1 (5 bases). Germline V gene data show CDR1 as MDHEN and CDR2 as SYDVKM. V shed 3 bases and J shed 1 base, with 10 bases lying between them. CDR3 length: 15 residues. In DNA form, the CDR3 reads TGTGCCAGCAGTTTGGGGGGGATGAGCAATCAGCCCCAGCATTTT. It translates to CASSLGGMSNQPQHF.

The chain combines TRBV6-2 or TRBV6-3 with TRBJ2-7, with 8 nucleotides matching TRBD1. CDR1 and CDR2 from the germline V gene are MNHEY and SVGEGT. The CDR3 loop spans 15 amino acids. J lost 4 bases, V lost 1 base, and 6 bases had no gene match. The CDR3 nucleotides are TGTGCCAGCAGTTACTGGGCAGGGGGCGGTTACGAGCAGTACTTC. Its protein is CASSYWAGGGYEQYF.

The chain joins TRBV19 to TRBJ1-1, with D perhaps matching TRBD1 (6 bases). The CDR3 consists of 13 residues. Germline-derived CDR1 and CDR2 are LNHDA and SQIVND (reference sequence). Trimming took 5 bases from V and 1 from J, leaving 8 bases between them. The CDR3: CASSQGPNTEAFF. The CDR3 DNA reads as TGTGCCAGTAGTCAGGGGCCGAACACTGAAGCTTTCTTT.